The 7 T cell receptor beta chains given below trace back to one sample, sequenced in a study of beta chain features in type 1 diabetes (dated by TCRdb to between 2017 and 2018). Library construction relied on the immunoSEQ multiplex PCR assay. The entire isolated RNA was reverse transcribed using the High Capacity cDNA Reverse Transcription Kit, and thus expressed TCRB transcripts were sequenced. TCRdb stores this immuneACCESS table with in-frame sequences only. Part of the clones is absent; in the studies checked, under half of the shortfall reflects unresolved V genes, and no reason is known for the rest. This sample comprises about 400,000 clones, roughly 12% of them detected only once. Roughly 0.015% of the sample is in the top ten clones. Sequenced sample: naive CD4+ T cells from blood. The intended sense of this specimen's cell subset or site label: true naive CD4+ T cells. These receptors were obtained from a man between 18 and 29 years old in good health.

The rearrangement joins TRBV18 to TRBJ2-5; TRBD1 agrees at 10 bases. Unmatched junction bases numbered 3, after V lost 3 bases and J lost 2 bases. The CDR3 extends over 15 amino acids. CDR1 KGHSH and CDR2 LQKENI come from the germline V gene. This CDR3 reads CASSPTGGWQETQYF. CDR3 sequence (DNA): TGTGCCAGCTCACCGACAGGGGGCTGGCAAGAGACCCAGTACTTC.

The gene calls are TRBV7-3 and TRBJ1-5; 9 nucleotides agree with TRBD1. The germline gives CDR1 SGHTA, CDR2 FQGTGA. The V segment lost 4 bases and the J segment 5 bases; nucleotides outside the gene matches: 3. The CDR3 is made up of 14 amino acids. The CDR3 sequence: CASSSGQGYQPQHF. In DNA form, the CDR3 reads TGTGCCAGCAGCTCCGGACAGGGGTATCAGCCCCAGCATTTT.

This clone has just a few counts. This sequence joins TRBV2 and TRBJ2-6; weak D call: TRBD2 (6 bases). Germline values: CDR1 SNHLY, CDR2 FYNNEI. Trimming cost V 8 bases and J 0 bases, with 11 bases left between them. The CDR3 sequence is 15 residues long. The DNA of the CDR3 is TGTGCCAGCGGGTGGGGGGTCTCTGGGGCCAACGTCCTGACTTTC. Amino acids: CASGWGVSGANVLTF.

There are a few counts of this clone. The gene calls are TRBV7-9 and TRBJ1-1; 7 bases agree with TRBD1. V lost 4 bases to trimming and J lost 4 bases; unmatched junction nucleotides: 9. CDR3 length: 15 residues. The germline V gene has CDR1 SEHNR and CDR2 FQNEAQ (reference sequence). CDR3: CASSSPGGQATEAFF. CDR3 bases: TGTGCCAGCAGCTCCCCAGGAGGACAGGCCACTGAAGCTTTCTTT.

The gene calls are TRBV19 and TRBJ2-7; D is possibly TRBD2 (5 bases). The CDR3 spans 14 residues. Germline loops: CDR1 LNHDA, CDR2 SQIVND (reference sequence). Trimming removed 1 base from V and 1 base from J, with 8 bases in between. The DNA for the CDR3 is TGTGCCAGTAGTATAGGACCGGGGTCCTACGAGCAGTACTTC. It codes for CASSIGPGSYEQYF.

The rearrangement joins TRBV30 to TRBJ2-2; D remains unclear. CDR1 is GTSNPN and CDR2 is SVGIG in the germline V gene (reference sequence). The CDR3 is 13 amino acids. The ends were cut back, 2 bases at V and 3 bases at J, with 7 bases in the middle. CDR3 amino acids: CAWSRRYTGELFF. The CDR3 nucleotides read TGTGCCTGGAGTCGCAGGTACACCGGGGAGCTGTTTTTT.

The rearrangement joins TRBV30 to TRBJ2-7; 13 positions match TRBD2. The V and J ends lost 2 bases and 2 bases, in that order; junction bases with no gene match: 6. The CDR3 is 16 residues long. In germline, CDR1 is GTSNPN, CDR2 SVGIG (reference sequence). In DNA, the CDR3 is TGTGCCTGGAGTAGGGGACTAGCGGGGCCTACCTACGAGCAGTACTTC. Translating it yields CAWSRGLAGPTYEQYF.